Listed below are T cell receptor beta chains from one sample, sequenced in a study of cytomegalovirus exposure and HLA in healthy donors. Assay: immunoSEQ multiplex PCR; the TCRdb copy retains only in-frame clones and omits some. The data hold under 250,000 clones, with 80% to 90% observed a single time. Specimen: PBMCs. These TCRs come from a woman in her late teens or twenties in good health and CMV-seropositive. Each CDR3 is given with its conserved first and last residue. Fields, in order: V gene, D gene, J gene, clone size, CDR3 protein, CDR3 DNA. A D gene is named only where the DNA matches it firmly. Part of the rows lack a size; the others show once, few, many or a class for expanded clones.

V: TRBV27
D: TRBD2
J: TRBJ2-7
size: -
CDR3: CASSSGSSYEQYF
DNA: TGTGCCAGCAGTAGCGGGAGTTCCTACGAGCAGTACTTC

V: TRBV29-1
D: -
J: TRBJ1-5
size: -
CDR3: CSVEIGGDQPQHF
DNA: TGCAGCGTTGAAATTGGAGGGGATCAGCCCCAGCATTTT

V: TRBV27
D: -
J: TRBJ1-2
size: once
CDR3: CASSFGQGYGYTF
DNA: TGTGCCAGCAGTTTCGGCCAGGGCTATGGCTACACCTTC

V: TRBV6-5
D: -
J: TRBJ2-5
size: -
CDR3: CASSSGLPEETQYF
DNA: TGTGCCAGCAGTTCGGGACTCCCAGAGGAGACCCAGTACTTC

V: TRBV7-8
D: TRBD2
J: TRBJ2-3
size: -
CDR3: CATQRSTGGPRDTQYF
DNA: TGTGCCACCCAGAGGTCCACGGGAGGGCCTAGAGATACGCAGTATTTT

V: TRBV5-4
D: TRBD2
J: TRBJ2-1
size: -
CDR3: CASSFLAGDNEQFF
DNA: TGTGCCAGCAGCTTCCTAGCGGGAGACAATGAGCAGTTCTTC

V: TRBV27
D: -
J: TRBJ2-7
size: -
CDR3: CASSLYRGGTYEQYF
DNA: TGTGCCAGCAGTTTGTACAGGGGGGGGACGTACGAGCAGTACTTC

V: TRBV5-1
D: TRBD2
J: TRBJ2-7
size: once
CDR3: CASSWDTSGHLRNEQYF
DNA: TGCGCCAGCAGCTGGGATACTAGCGGTCACCTACGAAACGAGCAGTACTTC

V: TRBV5-3
D: TRBD2
J: TRBJ2-7
size: -
CDR3: CARSHVFSGSNYEQYF
DNA: TGTGCCAGAAGCCACGTATTTAGCGGGAGTAACTACGAGCAGTACTTC

V: TRBV27
D: -
J: TRBJ1-5
size: -
CDR3: CASRTLGRANQPQHF
DNA: TGTGCCAGCAGGACCCTTGGCAGGGCAAATCAGCCCCAGCATTTT

V: TRBV30
D: TRBD1
J: TRBJ2-7
size: -
CDR3: CAWSHPPGQGLGEQYF
DNA: TGTGCCTGGAGTCACCCCCCGGGACAGGGATTGGGGGAGCAGTACTTC

V: TRBV27
D: TRBD2
J: TRBJ2-7
size: -
CDR3: CASSRTGLAGGTSYEQYF
DNA: TGTGCCAGCAGCCGGACGGGACTAGCGGGAGGGACCTCCTACGAGCAGTACTTC

V: TRBV30
D: -
J: TRBJ1-2
size: -
CDR3: CAWNLYREDYGYTF
DNA: TGTGCCTGGAATCTATACAGGGAAGACTATGGCTACACCTTC

V: TRBV28
D: TRBD1
J: TRBJ1-4
size: once
CDR3: CASSSALDREVVSEKLFF
DNA: TGTGCCAGCAGTTCAGCCCTGGACAGGGAAGTCGTCAGTGAAAAACTGTTTTTT

V: TRBV27
D: -
J: TRBJ2-1
size: -
CDR3: CASSPRRGGGLDEQFF
DNA: TGTGCCAGCAGTCCGCGCAGGGGAGGGGGTCTGGATGAGCAGTTCTTC

V: TRBV7-2
D: TRBD2
J: TRBJ2-1
size: -
CDR3: CASSLGFRGLAGGSNEQFF
DNA: TGTGCCAGCAGCTTAGGGTTCCGGGGGTTAGCGGGAGGCAGTAATGAGCAGTTCTTC